This T cell receptor beta chain was identified during a study of cytomegalovirus exposure and HLA in healthy donors. This clone was counted only a few times. The antigen remains unidentified. The CDR3 is 15 residues long. CDR1 SEHNR and CDR2 FQNEAQ come from the germline V gene (reference sequence). Trimming left V 5 bases short and J 0 bases short, with 13 bases between. Study-wide results and caveats: Using a false discovery rate of 0.05, a later analysis showed that about 16,000 TCR beta sequences were associated with HLA alleles. Confirmation was obtained in vitro that a few CMV-associated chains are specific for CMV antigens.

A multiplex PCR was run with 60 Vbeta primers and 13 Jbeta primers. Method: immunoSEQ multiplex PCR; TCRdb's copy keeps in-frame clones and lacks some. The sample shows roughly 150,000 clones, 78% of them seen only once. Sequencing input: PBMCs. The chain combines TRBV7-9 with TRBJ1-1; possibly TRBD1 for D (6 bases). This TCR came from a male donor in good health and CMV-seronegative. CDR3 residues: CASSRRGGLNTEAFF. Here the CDR3 DNA reads TGTGCCAGCAGCCGCAGGGGAGGGTTGAACACTGAAGCTTTCTTT.